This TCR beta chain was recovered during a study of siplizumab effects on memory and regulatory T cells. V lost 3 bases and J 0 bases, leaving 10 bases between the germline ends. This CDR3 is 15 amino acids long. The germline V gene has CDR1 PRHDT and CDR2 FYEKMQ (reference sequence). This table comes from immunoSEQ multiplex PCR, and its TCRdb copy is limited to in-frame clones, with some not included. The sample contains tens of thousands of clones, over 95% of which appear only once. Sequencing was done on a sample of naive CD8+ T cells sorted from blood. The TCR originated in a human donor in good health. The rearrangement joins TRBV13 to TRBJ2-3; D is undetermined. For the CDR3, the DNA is TGTGCCAGCAGCTTCAGTGGCGGAAGCACAGATACGCAGTATTTT. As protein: CASSFSGGSTDTQYF. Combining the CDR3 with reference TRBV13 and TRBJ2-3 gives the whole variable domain AAGVIQSPRHLIKEKRETATLKCYPIPRHDTVYWYQQGPGQDPQFLISFYEKMQSDKGSIPDRFSAQQFSDYHSELNMSSLELGDSALYFCASSFSGGSTDTQYFGPGTRLTVL.